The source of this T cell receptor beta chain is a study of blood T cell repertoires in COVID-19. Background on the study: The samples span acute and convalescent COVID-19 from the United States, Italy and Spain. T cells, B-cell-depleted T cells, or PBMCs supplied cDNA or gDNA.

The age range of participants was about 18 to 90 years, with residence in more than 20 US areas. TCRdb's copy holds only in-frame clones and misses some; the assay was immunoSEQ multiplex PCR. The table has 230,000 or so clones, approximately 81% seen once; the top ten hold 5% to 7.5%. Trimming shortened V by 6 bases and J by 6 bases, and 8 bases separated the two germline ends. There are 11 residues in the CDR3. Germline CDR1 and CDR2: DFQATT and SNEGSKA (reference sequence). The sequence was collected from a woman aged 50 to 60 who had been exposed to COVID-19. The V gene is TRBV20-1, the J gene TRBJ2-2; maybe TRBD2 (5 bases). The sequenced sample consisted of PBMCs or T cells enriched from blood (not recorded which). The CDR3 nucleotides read TGCAGTGCCAAGAGGGCCGGGGAGCTGTTTTTT. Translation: CSAKRAGELFF.